Presented here are 15 T cell receptor beta chains from one specimen sequenced in a study of Graves' ophthalmopathy and Graves' hyperthyroidism. Amplification from RNA transcripts yielded the TCR beta CDR3 regions. An opening RT-PCR round employed HTBI primers and preceded a second-round multiplex PCR. In TCRdb, the multiplex PCR reads were re-called with MiXCR into one record per CDR3 protein. The sample holds roughly 400,000 distinct CDR3 sequences, approximately 20% seen once. The sequenced sample consisted of peripheral blood. All receptors derive from a woman between 18 and 30 years old with Graves' ophthalmopathy.

The gene calls are TRBV15 and TRBJ2-5; D is undetermined. V lost 1 base and J 6 bases, leaving 12 bases between the germline ends. The length of the CDR3 is 14 residues. Looked up from germline, CDR1 is LNHNV and CDR2 is YYDKDF (reference sequence). The CDR3 sequence: CATSRGRLIQTQYF. DNA for the CDR3: TGTGCCACCAGCAGAGGCAGGCTGATACAGACCCAGTACTTC.

This clonotype was counted ten times or more. V and J are TRBV30 and TRBJ2-7; 9 nucleotides line up with TRBD1. The J segment lost 5 bases and the V segment lost 2 bases, leaving 4 bases of the junction unmatched. In germline, CDR1 is GTSNPN, CDR2 SVGIG (reference sequence). The CDR3 is 13 amino acids. In DNA form, the CDR3 reads TGTGCCTGGAGTCCGGACAGGGGTAACGAGCAGTACTTC. Encoded protein: CAWSPDRGNEQYF.

Many counts were recorded for this clonotype. J is TRBJ2-7 and V is TRBV7-2, with 8 bases lining up with TRBD1. The CDR3 spans 16 residues. V trimming: 5 bases; J trimming: 1 base; junction bases outside the gene matches: 10. Germline V gene sequence: CDR1 SGHTA, CDR2 FQGNSA. This chain's CDR3 is CASSPKTGVYSYEQYF. The CDR3 region has the DNA TGTGCCAGCAGCCCTAAGACAGGGGTGTATTCCTACGAGCAGTACTTC. Based on the CDR3 plus reference TRBV7-2 and TRBJ2-7, the full variable domain is GAGVSQSPSNKVTEKGKDVELRCDPISGHTALYWYRQSLGQGLEFLIYFQGNSAPDKSGLPSDRFSAERTGGSVSTLTIQRTQQEDSAVYLCASSPKTGVYSYEQYFGPGTRLTVT.

This clonotype was observed many times. V and J are TRBV18 and TRBJ1-1; D not resolved. Germline V gene lookup returns CDR1 KGHSH and CDR2 LQKENI. This CDR3 has 13 amino acids. Trimming removed 3 bases from V and 1 base from J, with 6 bases in between. The CDR3 region is CASSPVRNTEAFF. The CDR3 DNA reads as TGTGCCAGCTCACCCGTCAGGAACACTGAAGCTTTCTTT.

This clonotype was counted many times. V usage is TRBV6-5 and J usage is TRBJ1-2; D uncertain. V lost 8 bases, J lost 4 bases, and 20 bases lay in between. Germline V gene sequence: CDR1 MNHEY, CDR2 SVGAGI. The CDR3 is made up of 15 amino acids. The CDR3 DNA reads TGTGCCAGCCTCTCGGGCCCGGAGAAGGCCTATGGCTACACCTTC. Residues: CASLSGPEKAYGYTF.

This clonotype occurred many times. The chain combines TRBV4-2 with TRBJ2-7, with D perhaps TRBD2 (5 bases). The CDR3 is 17 amino acids. The V end was cut by 4 bases, the J end by 0 bases, with 19 bases between. Germline lookup yields CDR1 LGHNA and CDR2 YNFKEQ. The CDR3: CASSRQTKGASSYEQYF. Written as DNA, the CDR3 is TGTGCCAGCAGCCGCCAAACCAAGGGAGCTAGCTCCTACGAGCAGTACTTC.

This clonotype was recorded at least ten times. This chain connects TRBV7-8 to TRBJ2-7; TRBD2 matches 11 bases. CDR3 length: 15 residues. The germline V gene encodes CDR1 SGHVS and CDR2 FQNEAQ. J lost 6 bases, V lost 3 bases, and 7 bases had no gene match. As DNA, the CDR3 is TGTGCCAGCAGCTTCTTTAGCGGGAGGGAGTCCGAGCAGTACTTC. Its translation: CASSFFSGRESEQYF.

Ten or more counts support this clonotype. The rearrangement links TRBV18 to TRBJ1-5; D is uncertain. The V gene lost 0 bases and the J gene lost 1 base, with 10 bases spanning the gap. From germline, CDR1 is KGHSH and CDR2 LQKENI. CDR3 length: 16 amino acids. The CDR3 region has the DNA TGTGCCAGCTCACCACCGAGTCTCCGAAGCAATCAGCCCCAGCATTTT. This codes for CASSPPSLRSNQPQHF.

This clonotype was observed at least ten times. The chain has TRBV6-1 and TRBJ1-5; 7 bases are shared with TRBD1. Germline CDR1 and CDR2: MNHNS and SASEGT. V shed 9 bases and J 7 bases; nucleotides not matched to a gene: 6. This CDR3 has 12 amino acids. The CDR3 sequence: CASSGGGQPQHF. The DNA for the CDR3 is TGTGCCAGTTCAGGGGGTGGCCAGCCCCAGCATTTT.

This chain links TRBV12-3 or TRBV12-4 with TRBJ2-7; either TRBD1 or TRBD2 may supply D (6 bases each). This CDR3 contains 12 residues. V shed 6 bases and J shed 9 bases, with 15 bases lying between them. In DNA form, the CDR3 reads TGTGCCAGCAGCCTTATGTGGGGGGCGCAGTACTTC. This encodes CASSLMWGAQYF.

This clonotype was seen repeatedly, ten times or more. The chain recombines TRBV30 with TRBJ1-3; D not resolved. This CDR3 comprises 12 residues. With 3 bases removed from V and 0 bases from J, the gap between germline ends came to 3 bases. Germline CDR1 GTSNPN, CDR2 SVGIG (reference sequence). The CDR3 region has the DNA TGTGCCTGGAGCTCCTCTGGAAACACCATATATTTT. It encodes CAWSSSGNTIYF.

This clonotype was counted many times. The chain has TRBV7-8 and TRBJ1-1; 10 nucleotides align to TRBD1. The CDR3 spans 17 residues. The germline V gene has CDR1 SGHVS and CDR2 FQNEAQ. Trimming took 3 bases from V and 1 from J; bases not matched to a gene: 8. CDR3 nucleotide sequence: TGTGCCAGCAGCTTCCGACAGGGGGCCGGCGGGAACACTGAAGCTTTCTTT. Its protein product is CASSFRQGAGGNTEAFF.

This clonotype showed up many times. The chain couples TRBV6-5 to TRBJ2-5, with D tentatively TRBD2 (5 bases). The CDR3 totals 14 residues. Trimming pared 0 bases from V and 6 bases from J, leaving 11 bases between. In germline, CDR1 is MNHEY, CDR2 SVGAGI. The CDR3 sequence: CASSYSNLAKTQYF. The CDR3 coding sequence is TGTGCCAGCAGTTACTCGAATCTAGCAAAGACCCAGTACTTC.

This clonotype was observed at least ten times. One junction end disagrees with the germline gene, perhaps due to a read error. The rearrangement joins TRBV28 to TRBJ1-1; D is ambiguous. The germline CDR1 and CDR2 sequences are MDHEN and SYDVKM. The length of the CDR3 is 15 residues. CDR3 nucleotide sequence: TGTGCCAGGAGTTACCCCGACAAGCCCAGCACTGAAGCTTTCTTT. The encoded protein is CARSYPDKPSTEAFF.

Ten or more counts support this clonotype. The chain employs TRBV10-3 and TRBJ2-7; 8 nucleotides agree with TRBD1. The V segment lost 3 bases and the J segment 4 bases; nucleotides outside the gene matches: 8. Germline CDR1 and CDR2: ENHRY and SYGVKD. The CDR3 length is 15 residues. In DNA, the CDR3 is TGTGCCATCAGTGACCTTGACAGGGGTGGATACGAGCAGTACTTC. This sequence encodes CAISDLDRGGYEQYF.